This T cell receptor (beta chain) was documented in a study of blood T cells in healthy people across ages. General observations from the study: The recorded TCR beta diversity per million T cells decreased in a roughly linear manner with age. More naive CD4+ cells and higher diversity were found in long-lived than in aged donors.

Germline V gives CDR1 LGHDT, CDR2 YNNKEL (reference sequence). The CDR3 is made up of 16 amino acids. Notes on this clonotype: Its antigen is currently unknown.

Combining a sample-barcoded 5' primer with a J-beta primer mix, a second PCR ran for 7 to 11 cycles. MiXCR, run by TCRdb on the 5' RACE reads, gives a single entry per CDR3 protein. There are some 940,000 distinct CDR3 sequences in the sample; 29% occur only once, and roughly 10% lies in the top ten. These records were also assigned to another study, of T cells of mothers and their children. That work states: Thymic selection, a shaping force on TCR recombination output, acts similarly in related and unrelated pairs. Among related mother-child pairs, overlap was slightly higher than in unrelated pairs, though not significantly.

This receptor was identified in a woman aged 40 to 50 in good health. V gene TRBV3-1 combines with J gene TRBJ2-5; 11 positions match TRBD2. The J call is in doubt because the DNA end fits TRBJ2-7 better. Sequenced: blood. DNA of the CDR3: TGTGCCAGCAGCCAATCAGTAGCGGGGGGGCGCCACGAGCAGTACTTC. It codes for CASSQSVAGGRHEQYF.